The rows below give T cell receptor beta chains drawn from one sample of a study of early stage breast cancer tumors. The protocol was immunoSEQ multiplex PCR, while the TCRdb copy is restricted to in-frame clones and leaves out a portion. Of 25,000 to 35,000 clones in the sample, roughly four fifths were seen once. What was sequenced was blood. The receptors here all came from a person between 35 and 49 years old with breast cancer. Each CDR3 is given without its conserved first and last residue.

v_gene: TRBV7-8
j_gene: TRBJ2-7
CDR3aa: ASSLARGHGYEQY

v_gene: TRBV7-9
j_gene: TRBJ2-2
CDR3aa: ASSRTSGAGELF

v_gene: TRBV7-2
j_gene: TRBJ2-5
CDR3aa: ASSPGQWETQY

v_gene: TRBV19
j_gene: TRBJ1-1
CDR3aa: ASSIVMNTEAF

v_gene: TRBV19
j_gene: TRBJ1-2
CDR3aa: ASSIGFSLGYGYT

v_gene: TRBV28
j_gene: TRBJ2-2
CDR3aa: ASNTGGAPGELF

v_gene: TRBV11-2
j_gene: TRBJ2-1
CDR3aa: ASSPSGSSYNEQF

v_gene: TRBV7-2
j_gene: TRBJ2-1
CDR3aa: ASRHDWGSYNEQF

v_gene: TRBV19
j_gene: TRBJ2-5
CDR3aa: ASSPGGAETQY

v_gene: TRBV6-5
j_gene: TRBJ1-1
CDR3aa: ASSSQGDTEAF

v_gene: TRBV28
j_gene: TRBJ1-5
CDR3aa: ALKGAGRDQPQH

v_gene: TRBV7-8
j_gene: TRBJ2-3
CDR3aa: ASSLVAGGPSQAADTQY

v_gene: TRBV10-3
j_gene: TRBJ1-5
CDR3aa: AISERDQPQH

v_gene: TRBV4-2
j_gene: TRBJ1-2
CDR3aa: ASSQNLDGSLNYGYT

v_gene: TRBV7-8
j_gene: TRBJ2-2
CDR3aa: ASSFRTSGRSGELF

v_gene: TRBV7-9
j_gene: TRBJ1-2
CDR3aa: ASSSSGTGGYYGYT

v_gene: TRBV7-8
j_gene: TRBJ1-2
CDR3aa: ASSLLQGGYGYT

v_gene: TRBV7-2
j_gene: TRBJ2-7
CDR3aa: ASSWQGGYEQY

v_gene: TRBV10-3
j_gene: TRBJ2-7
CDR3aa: AISEPYTYEQY

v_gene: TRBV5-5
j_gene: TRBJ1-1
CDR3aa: ASSWSVLQGGNTEAF

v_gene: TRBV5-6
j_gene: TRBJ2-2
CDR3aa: ASSLGTENTGELF

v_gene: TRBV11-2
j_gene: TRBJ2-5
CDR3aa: ASSLNRYLGETQY

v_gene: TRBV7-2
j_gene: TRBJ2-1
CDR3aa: ASSLNPGSYNEQF

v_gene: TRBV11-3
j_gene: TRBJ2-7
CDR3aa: ASSSRLAGANEQY

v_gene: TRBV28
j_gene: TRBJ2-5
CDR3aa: ASSFFSGGRETQY

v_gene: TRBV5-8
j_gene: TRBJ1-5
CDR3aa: ASSLEGYQPQH

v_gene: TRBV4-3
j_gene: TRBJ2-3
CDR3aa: ASSPARLAGTDTQY

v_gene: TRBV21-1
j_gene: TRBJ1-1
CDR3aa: ASSKEWRNTEAF

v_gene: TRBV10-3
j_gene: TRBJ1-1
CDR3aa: AIRAGTGNTEAF

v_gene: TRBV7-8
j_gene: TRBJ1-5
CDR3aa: ASSLSPGGYGNQPQH

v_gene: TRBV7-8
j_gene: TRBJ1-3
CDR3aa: ATTRGLGNTIY

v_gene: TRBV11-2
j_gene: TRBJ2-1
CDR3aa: ASSPTRTADNEQF

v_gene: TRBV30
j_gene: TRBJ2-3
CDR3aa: AWSGGLAGGTDTQY

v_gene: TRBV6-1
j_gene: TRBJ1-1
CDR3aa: ASSSYRGFTEAF

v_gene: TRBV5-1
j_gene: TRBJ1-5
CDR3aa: ASSFGTPGEPQH

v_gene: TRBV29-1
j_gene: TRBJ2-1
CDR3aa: SVEDKERPYNEQF

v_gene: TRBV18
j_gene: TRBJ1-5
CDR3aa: ASSLSKGSSTHQPQH

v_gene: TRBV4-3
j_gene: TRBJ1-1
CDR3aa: ASSQDNRREAF

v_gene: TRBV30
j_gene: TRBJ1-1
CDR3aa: ALTGGGTEAF

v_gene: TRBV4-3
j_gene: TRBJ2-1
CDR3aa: ASSQDIGLAEPEQF

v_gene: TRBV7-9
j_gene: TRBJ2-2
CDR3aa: ASSWGDREFNTGELF

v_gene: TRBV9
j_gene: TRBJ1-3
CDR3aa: ASSVGVVGGAGNTIY

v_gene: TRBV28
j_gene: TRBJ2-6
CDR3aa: ATGGITSSGANVLT

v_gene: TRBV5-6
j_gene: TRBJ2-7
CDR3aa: ASAKPQEDSGLFTYEQY

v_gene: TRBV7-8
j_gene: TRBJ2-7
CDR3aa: ASSSSWDEQY

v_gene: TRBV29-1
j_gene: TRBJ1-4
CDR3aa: SVSTGSEKLF

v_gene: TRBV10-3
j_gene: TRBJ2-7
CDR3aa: AIGKREGSYEQY

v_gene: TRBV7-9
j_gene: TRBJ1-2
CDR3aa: ASSLLGTHYGYT

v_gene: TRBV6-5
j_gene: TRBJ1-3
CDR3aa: ASSSQDSGNTIY

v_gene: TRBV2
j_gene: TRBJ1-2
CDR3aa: ASGHYFDGYT

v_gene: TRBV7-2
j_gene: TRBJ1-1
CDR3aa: ASSLFGGGPGGTEAF

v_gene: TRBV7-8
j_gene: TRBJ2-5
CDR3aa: ASGTGIRETQY

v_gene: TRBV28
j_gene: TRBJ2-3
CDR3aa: ASSLLTGDGDTQY

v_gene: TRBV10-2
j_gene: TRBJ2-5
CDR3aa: ASLGGRVGETQY

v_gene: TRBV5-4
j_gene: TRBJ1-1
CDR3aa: ASSLQGIGTEAF

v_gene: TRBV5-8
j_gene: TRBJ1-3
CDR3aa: ASSLVSTSSGNTIY

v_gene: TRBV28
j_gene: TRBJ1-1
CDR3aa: ASSRGQGAIAF

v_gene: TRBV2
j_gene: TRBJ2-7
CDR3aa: ASSDAGGYEQY

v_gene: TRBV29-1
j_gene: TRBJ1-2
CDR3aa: SALTGNNYGYT